The rows below give T cell receptor beta chains drawn from one sample of a study of T cell changes during pregnancy in multiple sclerosis. Using immunoSEQ multiplex PCR, the repertoire was profiled, and TCRdb retains in-frame clones only, with some absent. The sample holds some 50,000 clones; about 91% are singletons and the top ten take roughly 0.2%. The sample consisted of CD4+ T cells from peripheral blood mononuclear cells, taken in the second trimester of pregnancy. Receptors were obtained from a female donor with multiple sclerosis, enrolled in a pregnancy study. Both conserved end residues are part of each CDR3. The D gene is left open where the match is weak. A row's size may be missing; if present it is once, few, many or a size class.

NA	TRBV7-3	TRBJ2-2	TRBD2	TGTGCCAGCAGCCCTCAGCGGGGGGGCCGCACCGGGGAGCTGTTTTTT	CASSPQRGGRTGELFF
once	TRBV4-1	TRBJ1-2	NA	TGCGCCAGCAGCCAAAACGGGAACTATGGCTACACCTTC	CASSQNGNYGYTF
NA	TRBV6-5	TRBJ1-4	TRBD1	TGTGCCAGCAGTCTAGGGACAGGGGGCTATGAAAAACTGTTTTTT	CASSLGTGGYEKLFF
NA	TRBV5-4	TRBJ2-3	TRBD2	TGTGCCAGCAGGACGGGACTAGCGGGGGCGAGCACAGATACGCAGTATTTT	CASRTGLAGASTDTQYF
NA	TRBV10-3	TRBJ1-2	NA	TGTGCCATCAGTGGGGAGAACTATGGCTACACCTTC	CAISGENYGYTF
NA	TRBV4-2	TRBJ1-1	NA	TGTGCCAGCAGCCTGCGGGGCACTGAAGCTTTCTTT	CASSLRGTEAFF
NA	TRBV10-3	TRBJ2-7	NA	TGTGCCATCAGTGATTCGGGGGAGCAGTACTTC	CAISDSGEQYF
NA	TRBV5-4	TRBJ1-3	NA	TGTGCCAGCAGCTTGGGCCGGGAAGCTGGAAACACCATATATTTT	CASSLGREAGNTIYF
NA	TRBV2	TRBJ1-3	TRBD1	TGTGCCAGCAGTGTGGGACAGGGGGGAAACACCATATATTTT	CASSVGQGGNTIYF
once	TRBV27	TRBJ1-2	NA	TGTGCCAGCAGTTTTAACAGGGCTAACTATGGCTACACCTTC	CASSFNRANYGYTF
NA	TRBV6-1	TRBJ2-2	TRBD1	TGTGCCAGCAGTGGAGGATGGGACAGACAATTCACCGGGGAGCTGTTTTTT	CASSGGWDRQFTGELFF
NA	TRBV9	TRBJ2-1	TRBD2	TGTGCCAGCAGCGTAGTAGCGGGATCCTCCTACAATGAGCAGTTCTTC	CASSVVAGSSYNEQFF
NA	TRBV19	TRBJ2-2	NA	TGTGCCAGTAACAGGGTAGGCGCCGGGGAGCTGTTTTTT	CASNRVGAGELFF
NA	TRBV19	TRBJ1-1	TRBD1	TGTGCCAGTAGCTCAGACAGGGGGGGCCGGGAAGCTTTCTTT	CASSSDRGGREAFF
NA	TRBV6-5	TRBJ2-2	NA	TGTGCCAGCAGTCGAGGCAGACTTAACACCGGGGAGCTGTTTTTT	CASSRGRLNTGELFF
NA	TRBV7-9	TRBJ1-2	NA	TGTGCCAGCAGCTTAACAGGCGGGACCTCATATGGCTACACCTTC	CASSLTGGTSYGYTF
once	TRBV5-8	TRBJ2-3	NA	TGTGCCAGCAGCTTGGAAGGCGCGGCGAGGGGGACAGATACGCAGTATTTT	CASSLEGAARGTDTQYF
NA	TRBV18	TRBJ1-3	NA	TGTGCCAGCTCACCAGGGGCCCCTGGAAACACCATATATTTT	CASSPGAPGNTIYF
NA	TRBV7-6	TRBJ1-4	NA	TGTGCCAGCAGCTTACCGGGGGAAAAACTGTTTTTT	CASSLPGEKLFF
NA	TRBV19	TRBJ2-7	TRBD2	TGTGCCAGTGGGGTCTCTAGCGGGGGCTACTCGCAGTACTTC	CASGVSSGGYSQYF
NA	TRBV5-1	TRBJ1-1	TRBD1	TGCGCCAGCAGTTTACTGGACAGGGGGGTCATGAACACTGAAGCTTTCTTT	CASSLLDRGVMNTEAFF
NA	TRBV11-1	TRBJ2-7	TRBD1	TGTGCCAGCAGCTCAACAGGGGGCACGTTCGGGCAGGTTTACTTC	CASSSTGGTFGQVYF
NA	TRBV28	TRBJ2-5	NA	TGTGCCAGCAGCAACCCTCCACTAGAGACCCAGTACTTC	CASSNPPLETQYF
NA	TRBV29-1	TRBJ2-1	TRBD2	TGCAGCGTCCGCATAGTCGCGGGAGTACCCGAGAGCTCCTACAATGAGCAGTTCTTC	CSVRIVAGVPESSYNEQFF
NA	TRBV7-9	TRBJ2-1	NA	TGTGCCGCTGGAAACCTTAGCGGCACCAATGAGCAGTTCTTC	CAAGNLSGTNEQFF
NA	TRBV5-4	TRBJ2-7	NA	TGTGCCAGCAGCCACCCCGAGGCAAGGATCCACGAGCAGTACTTC	CASSHPEARIHEQYF
NA	TRBV11-2	TRBJ2-1	NA	TGTGCCAGCAGCTTGGGTGGGAGAAGAACCTACAATGAGCAGTTCTTC	CASSLGGRRTYNEQFF
few	TRBV19	TRBJ1-6	NA	TGTGCCAGTAGTATAGGAGGAGGCGGGAATTCACCCCTCCACTTT	CASSIGGGGNSPLHF
NA	TRBV5-8	TRBJ1-5	TRBD1	TGTGCCAGCGCTTGGGGGACAGGGGACCTCAATCAGCCCCAGCATTTT	CASAWGTGDLNQPQHF
NA	TRBV29-1	TRBJ2-1	NA	TGCAGCGTTGCCAGGGCCTACAATGAGCAGTTCTTC	CSVARAYNEQFF
once	TRBV5-1	TRBJ1-5	NA	TGCGCCAGCAGCTACGACAGCCCCAATCAGCCCCAGCATTTT	CASSYDSPNQPQHF
NA	TRBV5-1	TRBJ2-6	TRBD1	TGCGCCAGCAGCCGAACCCCGGGACAGGGGGCGCTTGGGGCCAACGTCCTGACTTTC	CASSRTPGQGALGANVLTF
NA	TRBV5-1	TRBJ2-7	TRBD2	TGCGCCAGCAGCTTTAATAGCGGGAGGGCCTCCGAGCAGTACTTC	CASSFNSGRASEQYF
NA	TRBV7-8	TRBJ2-1	NA	TGTGCCAGCAGCTCAAGCGGACACAATGAGCAGTTCTTC	CASSSSGHNEQFF
NA	TRBV9	TRBJ2-7	NA	TGTGCCAGCAGCGTAAGATGGGAGACAAACGAGCAGTACTTC	CASSVRWETNEQYF
NA	TRBV7-9	TRBJ1-1	NA	TGTGCCAGCAGCTTACAGGGTTTGGAAGCTTTCTTT	CASSLQGLEAFF
NA	TRBV9	TRBJ2-5	TRBD2	TGTGCCAGCAGCGAGCGGGGACTAGCGGGTCAAGAGACCCAGTACTTC	CASSERGLAGQETQYF
NA	TRBV19	TRBJ2-2	NA	TGTGCCAGTAGCAGACAGGTGACCGGGGAGCTGTTTTTT	CASSRQVTGELFF
few	TRBV7-7	TRBJ1-3	NA	TGTGCCAGCAGCTTAGCTTCTTCCTCTGGAAACACCATATATTTT	CASSLASSSGNTIYF
once	TRBV6-5	TRBJ2-7	NA	TGTGCCAGCAGTTACTCCACAGCCTACGAGCAGTACTTC	CASSYSTAYEQYF
NA	TRBV18	TRBJ1-2	NA	TGTGCCAGCTCACCACCCCCCCAGGGAAGCTATGGCTACACCTTC	CASSPPPQGSYGYTF
few	TRBV28	TRBJ1-1	TRBD1	TGTGCCAGCAGTCCGGGACAGGGGCCGTTGAACACTGAAGCTTTCTTT	CASSPGQGPLNTEAFF
NA	TRBV19	TRBJ2-1	TRBD2	TGTGCCAGTAGCCAACTAGCGGGAGTACTCAATGAGCAGTTCTTC	CASSQLAGVLNEQFF
NA	TRBV7-9	TRBJ2-4	TRBD1	TGTGCCAGCAGCTTAGCGGCTACCGGGACAGCAGCAAACATTCAGTACTTC	CASSLAATGTAANIQYF